Each of the 32 T cell receptor beta chains below was sequenced from the same sample in a study of T cell changes during pregnancy in multiple sclerosis. TCRdb keeps only in-frame clones here, not all; method: immunoSEQ multiplex PCR. Of under 40,000 clones listed, around 90% are singletons. This specimen was peripheral blood, taken in the second trimester of pregnancy. Receptors were obtained from a female donor in good health, enrolled as a control in a pregnancy study.

This rearrangement joins TRBV7-3 to TRBJ2-3; 7 nucleotides agree with TRBD2. Trimming removed 3 bases from V and 2 bases from J; junction bases left unmatched: 2. The CDR3 is 14 amino acids. The germline gives CDR1 SGHTA, CDR2 FQGTGA. CDR3 region: CASSFSGTTDTQYF. The CDR3 coding sequence is TGTGCCAGCAGCTTCAGCGGGACCACAGATACGCAGTATTTT.

In its sample, this clone was seen once. The rearrangement uses TRBV7-9 and TRBJ1-2, with TRBD1 matching 9 bases. The CDR3 has 12 amino acids. V shed 0 bases and J 14 bases; nucleotides not matched to a gene: 4. The germline V gene has CDR1 SEHNR and CDR2 FQNEAQ (reference sequence). CDR3: CASSLARDRATF. The CDR3 DNA reads TGTGCCAGCAGCTTAGCGAGGGACAGGGCTACCTTC. The whole variable domain, filled in from reference TRBV7-9 and TRBJ1-2, reads DTGVSQNPRHKITKRGQNVTFRCDPISEHNRLYWYRQTLGQGPEFLTYFQNEAQLEKSRLLSDRFSAERPKGSFSTLEIQRTEQGDSAMYLCASSLARDRATFGSGTRLTVV.

This clone occurred once. The V call is TRBV7-3, the J call TRBJ1-3, with 7 bases identical to TRBD1. This CDR3 comprises 14 residues. Germline V gene data show CDR1 as SGHTA and CDR2 as FQGTGA. Losses at the gene ends were 5 bases for V and 2 bases for J; bases not matched to a gene: 3. CDR3 in DNA: TGTGCCAGCAGCGCGGGGACAGCTGGAAACACCATATATTTT. Translation gives CASSAGTAGNTIYF.

V gene TRBV25-1 combines with J gene TRBJ2-7, with D possibly matching TRBD1 (6 bases). V gave up 6 bases and J gave up 3 bases, with 12 bases separating them. CDR1 and CDR2 from the germline V gene are MGHDK and SYGVNS. The CDR3 sequence is 13 residues long. CDR3 sequence (DNA): TGTGCCAGCAGAAGGACAGACCGCTACGAGCAGTACTTC. Protein sequence: CASRRTDRYEQYF.

The chain is built from TRBV19 and TRBJ1-2; no firm D call. Germline loops: CDR1 LNHDA, CDR2 SQIVND (reference sequence). The CDR3 is 15 amino acids. The V gene lost 1 base and the J gene lost 5 bases, with 14 bases spanning the gap. In nucleotides, the CDR3 is TGTGCCAGTAGTATAGTAAACTCGAGGTATTATGGCTACACCTTC. Protein sequence: CASSIVNSRYYGYTF.

The V call is TRBV5-1, the J call TRBJ2-7; 11 nucleotides align to TRBD1. V shed 4 bases and J 4 bases; nucleotides not matched to a gene: 7. This CDR3 spans 15 amino acids. Germline V CDR1 and CDR2: SGHRS, YFSETQ. The CDR3 bases are TGCGCCAGCAGCGCCGGGACAGGGGGAAAGTACGAGCAGTACTTC. This codes for CASSAGTGGKYEQYF.

The rearrangement joins TRBV9 to TRBJ1-1; D is ambiguous. The CDR3 is 14 amino acids. Germline V gene sequence: CDR1 SGDLS, CDR2 YYNGEE. Trimming took 0 bases from V and 1 from J, leaving 7 bases between them. CDR3 coding DNA: TGTGCCAGCAGCGTAGCCAGTACGAACACTGAAGCTTTCTTT. Translated, it gives CASSVASTNTEAFF.

J is TRBJ2-1 and V is TRBV30, with D tentatively TRBD2 (5 bases). CDR3 length: 16 amino acids. V was clipped by 8 bases and J by 0 bases, with 20 bases between them. Germline V gives CDR1 GTSNPN, CDR2 SVGIG (reference sequence). This CDR3 reads CARNSVGRSSYNEQFF. CDR3 sequence (DNA): TGTGCCAGGAATAGCGTAGGGCGAAGCTCCTACAATGAGCAGTTCTTC.

The J gene is TRBJ1-5, the V gene TRBV11-2; tentative D call: TRBD1 (6 bases). This CDR3 is 15 amino acids long. The germline CDR1 and CDR2 sequences are SGHAT and FQNNGV. The ends were cut back, 5 bases at V and 0 bases at J, with 11 bases in the middle. CDR3 loop: CASSLGQNSNQPQHF. Here the CDR3 DNA reads TGTGCCAGCAGCCTCGGACAGAATAGCAATCAGCCCCAGCATTTT. The full variable domain, its missing parts supplied by reference TRBV11-2 and TRBJ1-5, is EAGVAQSPRYKIIEKRQSVAFWCNPISGHATLYWYQQILGQGPKLLIQFQNNGVVDDSQLPKDRFSAERLKGVDSTLKIQPAKLEDSAVYLCASSLGQNSNQPQHFGDGTRLSIL.

The chain carries TRBV6-4 and TRBJ1-2; TRBD1 aligns across 11 bases. The CDR3 covers 15 residues. Germline assignment: CDR1 MRHNA and CDR2 SNTAGT. The J segment lost 4 bases and the V segment lost 5 bases, leaving 6 bases of the junction unmatched. The CDR3 reads CASSTGTGGAYGYTF. CDR3 nucleotide sequence: TGTGCCAGCAGTACCGGGACAGGGGGAGCCTATGGCTACACCTTC.

The chain is built from TRBV27 and TRBJ1-2; 9 nucleotides line up with TRBD1. Germline CDR1 reads MNHEY; CDR2 reads SMNVEV (reference sequence). The CDR3 has 15 amino acids. V trimming: 5 bases; J trimming: 7 bases; junction bases outside the gene matches: 11. As DNA, the CDR3 is TGTGCCAGCAGTCCCCCCGGACAGGGGATTTCTGGCTACACCTTC. The encoded protein is CASSPPGQGISGYTF.

In this sample, this clone turned up once. The gene calls are TRBV5-1 and TRBJ2-7; 9 bases match TRBD2. Germline lookup yields CDR1 SGHRS and CDR2 YFSETQ. This CDR3 is 16 amino acids long. V lost 4 bases and J lost 5; bases outside the gene matches: 13. This CDR3 reads CASSPRGGGNSDEQYF. In DNA, the CDR3 is TGCGCCAGCAGCCCACGCGGGGGGGGGAACTCTGACGAGCAGTACTTC.

CDR3 sequence reads: CASSVSSGLHQETQYF. The CDR3 DNA is TGTGCCAGCAGCGTATCCAGCGGACTACACCAAGAGACCCAGTACTTC. This chain links TRBV9 with TRBJ2-5; the D gene is possibly TRBD2 (6 bases). The V and J ends lost 1 base and 0 bases respectively, with 13 bases between them. The CDR3 runs 16 residues. The germline gives CDR1 SGDLS, CDR2 YYNGEE. Variable domain in full (rest from reference TRBV9 and TRBJ2-5): DSGVTQTPKHLITATGQRVTLRCSPRSGDLSVYWYQQSLDQGLQFLIQYYNGEERAKGNILERFSAQQFPDLHSELNLSSLELGDSALYFCASSVSSGLHQETQYFGPGTRLLVL.

The CDR3 bases are TGTGCCAGCAGTTACTTGACACGGAACACTGAAGCTTTCTTT. The encoded protein is CASSYLTRNTEAFF. The rearrangement links TRBV6-6 to TRBJ1-1, with D uncertain. Germline V gene data show CDR1 as MNHNY and CDR2 as SVGAGI (reference sequence). This CDR3 has 14 residues. The V gene lost 1 base and the J gene lost 1 base, with 7 bases spanning the gap.

The chain recombines TRBV6-5 with TRBJ1-1; the match to TRBD1 covers 8 bases. Trimming removed 6 bases from V and 4 bases from J; junction bases left unmatched: 10. Per germline, CDR1 MNHEY and CDR2 SVGAGI. The CDR3 totals 15 residues. The DNA for the CDR3 is TGTGCCAGCAGCCGGATTCAACAGGGGGTCACTGAAGCTTTCTTT. Translation gives CASSRIQQGVTEAFF.

This sequence joins TRBV30 and TRBJ2-7, with TRBD2 matching 10 bases. CDR1 is GTSNPN, CDR2 SVGIG, per germline (reference sequence). With V trimmed by 3 bases and J by 4 bases, 3 bases remained unmatched. The CDR3 sequence is 13 residues long. The CDR3 loop is CAWRSGGGYEQYF. The CDR3 bases are TGTGCCTGGAGAAGCGGGGGGGGGTACGAGCAGTACTTC.

The J gene is TRBJ2-2, the V gene TRBV9, with 11 bases that match TRBD2. J lost 6 bases, V lost 0 bases, and 1 base had no gene match. The CDR3 is 15 residues long. Germline CDR1 and CDR2: SGDLS and YYNGEE. The CDR3 DNA follows: TGTGCCAGCAGCGTAGAGGGACTAGCGGCCGGGGAGCTGTTTTTT. Translation gives CASSVEGLAAGELFF.

The CDR3 nucleotides read TGCGCCAGCAGCCCGTTCCGAGCGGGAGATAACTACGAGCAGTACTTC. Its translation is CASSPFRAGDNYEQYF. The chain is built from TRBV4-1 and TRBJ2-7; 8 positions match TRBD2. The CDR3 sequence is 16 residues long. Germline V CDR1 and CDR2: MGHRA, YSYEKL. V was clipped by 4 bases and J by 3 bases; unmatched bases: 11.

The chain couples TRBV7-9 to TRBJ2-5, with D tentatively TRBD2 (6 bases). Germline assignment: CDR1 SEHNR and CDR2 FQNEAQ (reference sequence). V lost 2 bases and J lost 5, with 12 bases in between. The CDR3 contains 14 residues. The CDR3 spells CASSLKTRGETQYF. Written as DNA, the CDR3 is TGTGCCAGCAGCTTAAAGACTAGAGGGGAGACCCAGTACTTC. Drawing the rest from reference TRBV7-9 and TRBJ2-5, the complete variable domain is DTGVSQNPRHKITKRGQNVTFRCDPISEHNRLYWYRQTLGQGPEFLTYFQNEAQLEKSRLLSDRFSAERPKGSFSTLEIQRTEQGDSAMYLCASSLKTRGETQYFGPGTRLLVL.

The rearrangement joins TRBV7-9 to TRBJ2-5; tentative D call: TRBD1 (6 bases). Germline V gene sequence: CDR1 SEHNR, CDR2 FQNEAQ (reference sequence). The CDR3 is made up of 14 amino acids. V shed 4 bases and J shed 1 base, with 10 bases lying between them. The CDR3 here is CASSSGQTQETQYF. In nucleotides, the CDR3 is TGTGCCAGCAGCTCCGGACAGACCCAAGAGACCCAGTACTTC.

The chain employs TRBV4-2 and TRBJ2-7, with TRBD2 identical over 8 bases. V dropped 5 bases and J dropped 0; count of bases not matched to a gene: 6. The CDR3 is 15 residues long. Germline V gene lookup returns CDR1 LGHNA and CDR2 YNFKEQ. Written as DNA, the CDR3 is TGTGCCAGCAGCACAAGAGCGGGGGACTCCTACGAGCAGTACTTC. Translation: CASSTRAGDSYEQYF.

The J gene is TRBJ1-5, the V gene TRBV28, with D possibly matching TRBD1 (6 bases). This CDR3 comprises 16 residues. V dropped 2 bases and J dropped 0 bases, with 11 bases sitting between them. Germline CDR1 and CDR2: MDHEN and SYDVKM. The CDR3 region is CASSLSRGNSNQPQHF. The CDR3 region has the DNA TGTGCCAGCAGTTTAAGCAGGGGCAATAGCAATCAGCCCCAGCATTTT.

The chain is built from TRBV6-1 and TRBJ2-2, with a tentative D call TRBD2 (5 bases). CDR1 is MNHNS and CDR2 is SASEGT in the germline V gene. The ends were cut back, 2 bases at V and 3 bases at J, with 10 bases in the middle. This CDR3 region has 15 residues. This CDR3 reads CASSEPSLHTGELFF. Written as DNA, the CDR3 is TGTGCCAGCAGTGAACCTAGCTTGCACACCGGGGAGCTGTTTTTT.

In its sample, this clone was seen once. The rearrangement uses TRBV6-1 and TRBJ1-1; no firm D call. Germline V gene sequence: CDR1 MNHNS, CDR2 SASEGT. Trimming pared 2 bases from V and 10 bases from J, leaving 20 bases between. This CDR3 comprises 15 residues. DNA for the CDR3: TGTGCCAGCAGTGAAAAATTGAGAGGGATGTGGGTAGCTTTCTTT. This gives the protein CASSEKLRGMWVAFF.

This chain links TRBV12-5 with TRBJ1-1, with TRBD1 identical over 8 bases. The ends lost 1 base at V and 0 bases at J; junction bases unmatched: 10. The germline gives CDR1 LGHNT, CDR2 FRNRAP. CDR3 size: 18 residues. The CDR3 region is CASGLEQGAYPMNTEAFF. CDR3 DNA sequence: TGTGCTAGTGGTTTGGAGCAGGGGGCTTACCCCATGAACACTGAAGCTTTCTTT.

This clone was picked up one time. The chain carries TRBV11-2 and TRBJ1-2; 7 nucleotides line up with TRBD1. Germline V gene lookup returns CDR1 SGHAT and CDR2 FQNNGV. V trimming: 3 bases; J trimming: 0 bases; junction bases outside the gene matches: 4. This CDR3 is built from 15 residues. As DNA, the CDR3 is TGTGCCAGCAGCTTTGGGCAGGGGGCTAACTATGGCTACACCTTC. It encodes CASSFGQGANYGYTF.

The rearrangement uses TRBV5-1 and TRBJ1-1, with 11 bases lining up with TRBD1. Trimming took 3 bases from V and 0 from J; bases not matched to a gene: 10. The CDR3 length is 18 residues. In germline, CDR1 is SGHRS, CDR2 YFSETQ. The CDR3 sequence is CASSYGGTGGLMNTEAFF. Written as DNA, the CDR3 is TGCGCCAGCAGCTATGGAGGGACAGGGGGTCTCATGAACACTGAAGCTTTCTTT.

The chain uses TRBV14 and TRBJ1-1, with D possibly being TRBD1 (5 bases). Germline V CDR1 and CDR2: SGHDN, FVKESK. The CDR3 runs to 14 residues. Trimming took off 8 bases at V and 1 base at J, with 14 bases between the two ends. CDR3 sequence reads: CASASGGTNTEAFF. CDR3 DNA sequence: TGTGCCAGCGCTTCGGGGGGGACGAACACTGAAGCTTTCTTT.

This chain uses TRBV6-4 with TRBJ2-1; D is perhaps TRBD2 (6 bases). Germline lookup yields CDR1 MRHNA and CDR2 SNTAGT. There are 14 residues in the CDR3. V lost 2 bases and J lost 2, with 7 bases in between. Written as DNA, the CDR3 is TGTGCCAGCAGTGACGGCGGGGCCTACAATGAGCAGTTCTTC. Its protein is CASSDGGAYNEQFF.

The chain has TRBV28 and TRBJ1-2, with 7 bases identical to TRBD1. V lost 6 bases to trimming and J lost 5 bases; unmatched junction nucleotides: 12. Germline loops: CDR1 MDHEN, CDR2 SYDVKM. The CDR3 runs to 15 residues. Here the CDR3 reads CASREVEGAGYGYTF. In DNA, the CDR3 is TGTGCCAGCAGGGAGGTCGAGGGGGCAGGATATGGCTACACCTTC.

This clone has only one observation. This chain connects TRBV6-6 to TRBJ1-6; a weak D match, TRBD1 (6 bases). Germline V lookup: CDR1 MNHNY, CDR2 SVGAGI (reference sequence). This CDR3 region has 14 residues. Trimming cost V 5 bases and J 5 bases, with 10 bases left between them. DNA for the CDR3: TGTGCCAGCAGTACAACAGGGAATAATTCACCCCTCCACTTT. This encodes CASSTTGNNSPLHF.

In this sample, this clone turned up once. The rearrangement uses TRBV27 and TRBJ2-5, with 8 bases matching TRBD1. Unmatched junction bases numbered 5, after V lost 5 bases and J lost 3 bases. CDR1 and CDR2 (germline): MNHEY, SMNVEV (reference sequence). This CDR3 has 14 residues. The CDR3 spells CASSGRQGKETQYF. Here the CDR3 DNA reads TGTGCCAGCAGTGGGAGACAGGGGAAAGAGACCCAGTACTTC.